This T cell receptor (beta chain) was retrieved from a study of cytomegalovirus exposure and HLA in healthy donors. About the research overall: Ancestry clustering placed about 80% of a few hundred genotyped donors in the Caucasian-associated cluster.

Findings and caveats of the study: Analysis performed later found about 18,000 TCR beta sequences associated with HLA alleles at 0.05 false discovery rate. According to an earlier analysis, most TCR beta V segments yielded productive rearrangements about 90% or about 30% of the time. Researchers reported in a later analysis that a missense DCLRE1C variant was tied to TCR beta V- and J-gene trimming.

Germline assignment: CDR1 MNHEY and CDR2 SMNVEV (reference sequence). This CDR3 comprises 16 residues. Losses at the gene ends were 3 bases for V and 5 bases for J; bases not matched to a gene: 11. The PCR ran on 60 Vbeta and 13 Jbeta primers. This table comes from immunoSEQ multiplex PCR, and its TCRdb copy is limited to in-frame clones, with some not included. The table lists more than 200,000 clones, around 85% of them singletons. About this clone itself: Its specificity is not known.

Material: PBMCs. The chain is built from TRBV27 and TRBJ2-5, with 8 bases matching TRBD1. The source is a human donor in good health. CDR3 sequence: CASSLAWAGGRETQYF. As DNA, the CDR3 is TGTGCCAGCAGTTTGGCGTGGGCAGGGGGCAGGGAGACCCAGTACTTC.